This TCR beta chain was captured in a study of T-cell reconstitution after alpha-beta-depleted transplantation in children. Construction of the TCRbeta library involved unique molecular identifiers. One entry per CDR3 protein, called by TCRdb with MiXCR from the PCR reads. The table records 700,000 or so distinct CDR3 sequences, around 13% of them present only once. This clonotype has a count of ten or more. Its specificity is unknown. This CDR3 has 18 amino acids. Trimming at V came to 1 base and at J to 5 bases, leaving 12 bases not matched to a gene. CDR1 is SGHAT, CDR2 FQDESV, per germline (reference sequence). Study findings and constraints: Newly produced T cells mostly accounted for T-cell counts and diversity one year post-transplant. Where some patients showed high TCRbeta diversity at day 60, it came from recipient T cells and thymic progenitors that had survived. There were reportedly several hundred expanded graft clones from which alpha-beta T cells came about two months after transplant.

The receptor was isolated from a girl aged 2-10 years with congenital amegakaryocytic thrombocytopenia, due to receive a stem cell transplant. The rearrangement uses TRBV11-1 and TRBJ2-2; TRBD2 aligns across 8 bases. This material consisted of PBMCs, taken before TCRalphabeta/CD19-depleted stem cell transplant. CDR3 region: CASSLGSSGSSVTGELFF. In nucleotides, the CDR3 is TGTGCCAGCAGCTTAGGGTCAAGCGGGAGTTCGGTAACCGGGGAGCTGTTTTTT.